Below, 18 T cell receptor beta chains from the same sample are listed, as sequenced in a study of OX40 agonist ivuxolimab in advanced cancers. Assay: immunoSEQ multiplex PCR; the TCRdb copy retains only in-frame clones and omits some. Of some 73,000 clones in the sample, about 86% were seen once. The source material was CD4+ or CD8+ T cells sorted from blood, sampled in a trial of the OX40 agonist ivuxolimab. The receptors originated from an adult with an advanced solid tumor such as melanoma, head and neck, liver or kidney cancer.

V usage is TRBV5-4 and J usage is TRBJ2-1; a weak D match, TRBD2 (6 bases). The germline CDR1 and CDR2 sequences are SGHNT and YYREEE (reference sequence). V lost 0 bases and J 9 bases, leaving 13 bases between the germline ends. The CDR3 runs to 14 residues. This CDR3 reads CASSLAQHGGEQFF. DNA for the CDR3: TGTGCCAGCAGCTTGGCCCAGCACGGGGGTGAGCAGTTCTTC.

The V call is TRBV7-3, the J call TRBJ1-6, with TRBD1 as a possible D gene (6 bases). Trimming took off 3 bases at V and 9 bases at J, with 12 bases between the two ends. CDR3 length: 14 amino acids. Per germline, CDR1 SGHTA and CDR2 FQGTGA. The CDR3, as DNA: TGTGCCAGCAGCTTCACAGGGACGGGTTCACCCCTCCACTTT. It translates to CASSFTGTGSPLHF.

This clone has only one observation. The chain couples TRBV6-6 to TRBJ2-7; a possible D gene is TRBD2 (6 bases). This CDR3 spans 15 amino acids. Trimming shortened V by 7 bases and J by 7 bases, and 23 bases separated the two germline ends. Per germline, CDR1 MNHNY and CDR2 SVGAGI (reference sequence). CDR3 in amino acids: CASNRPAGRVVEQYF. The CDR3 bases are TGTGCCAGCAACCGCCCCGCGGGAAGAGTGGTTGAGCAGTACTTC.

V usage is TRBV6-1 and J usage is TRBJ1-3, with D possibly TRBD1 on 5 matching bases. This CDR3 contains 14 residues. The germline gives CDR1 MNHNS, CDR2 SASEGT. V was shortened by 5 bases and J by 4 bases, with 12 bases between the two germline ends. CDR3 in DNA: TGTGCCAGCAGTAGCGTGCAGGGAGGAAACACCATATATTTT. This codes for CASSSVQGGNTIYF.

The chain employs TRBV2 and TRBJ1-5, with a weak D call TRBD1 (6 bases). CDR1 is SNHLY and CDR2 is FYNNEI in the germline V gene. The CDR3 runs to 16 residues. The germline V and J ends were trimmed by 6 bases and 6 bases, with 21 bases remaining between them. Written as DNA, the CDR3 is TGTGCCAGCAGCCCTTGGGGGGCATTCGGCGGTCAGCCCCAGCATTTT. Translating it yields CASSPWGAFGGQPQHF.

The chain carries TRBV7-8 and TRBJ2-3; no firm D call. V lost 6 bases and J 2 bases, leaving 15 bases between the germline ends. Germline lookup yields CDR1 SGHVS and CDR2 FQNEAQ. CDR3 length: 15 amino acids. The CDR3 protein is CASRALAGHTDTQYF. The CDR3 DNA reads as TGTGCCAGCAGGGCACTTGCTGGCCACACAGATACGCAGTATTTT.

This sequence joins TRBV6-6 and TRBJ1-5; no reliable D call. Germline CDR1 and CDR2: MNHNY and SVGAGI (reference sequence). Trimming removed 6 bases at V and 4 bases at J, with 13 bases between. CDR3 length: 14 residues. This chain's CDR3 is CASRPTGKNQPQHF. Here the CDR3 DNA reads TGTGCCAGCAGACCCACCGGCAAGAATCAGCCCCAGCATTTT.

This clone was recorded a few times. The rearrangement links TRBV9 to TRBJ2-6; the D gene could be TRBD1 or TRBD2 (6 bases each). Germline assignment: CDR1 SGDLS and CDR2 YYNGEE. V dropped 0 bases and J dropped 2 bases, with 9 bases sitting between them. There are 16 residues in the CDR3. CDR3 amino acids: CASSVVGGAGANVLTF. CDR3 in DNA: TGTGCCAGCAGCGTAGTGGGGGGCGCTGGGGCCAACGTCCTGACTTTC.

This chain connects TRBV15 to TRBJ2-1, with 9 positions matching TRBD2. This CDR3 is 15 amino acids long. From germline, CDR1 is LNHNV and CDR2 YYDKDF (reference sequence). V was pared by 6 bases and J by 2 bases, with 5 bases of the junction left unmatched. This CDR3 is CATRASGATYNEQFF. In DNA, the CDR3 is TGTGCCACCAGAGCTAGCGGGGCTACCTACAATGAGCAGTTCTTC.

Worth noting for this clone: This same CDR3 is encoded by further DNA sequences in the sample. This chain uses TRBV11-2 with TRBJ1-1; no firm D call. The ends were cut back, 1 base at V and 2 bases at J, with 5 bases in the middle. Germline CDR1 and CDR2: SGHAT and FQNNGV. The CDR3 totals 13 residues. The CDR3 bases are TGTGCCAGCAGCTTAGGCAGAAACACTGAAGCTTTCTTT. Protein: CASSLGRNTEAFF.

V usage is TRBV28 and J usage is TRBJ2-7, with a weak D call TRBD1 (6 bases). V lost 7 bases and J lost 4, with 20 bases in between. This CDR3 has 15 residues. The germline V gene has CDR1 MDHEN and CDR2 SYDVKM. CDR3 in amino acids: CASISGGQMGYEQYF. The CDR3 DNA sequence: TGTGCCAGCATAAGTGGGGGCCAGATGGGGTACGAGCAGTACTTC.

This chain links TRBV9 with TRBJ2-7; TRBD2 matches at 11 bases. The length of the CDR3 is 14 residues. The V gene's germline CDR1 is SGDLS and CDR2 YYNGEE. V gave up 3 bases and J gave up 3 bases; unmatched junction bases: 2. The CDR3 sequence: CASSETSGGYEQYF. In DNA, the CDR3 is TGTGCCAGCAGCGAAACTAGCGGGGGCTACGAGCAGTACTTC.

The chain uses TRBV6-6 and TRBJ1-5, with 7 bases fitting TRBD1. The junction had 4 bases not matched to a gene; V was cut back by 6 bases and J by 2 bases. Germline CDR1 and CDR2: MNHNY and SVGAGI (reference sequence). The CDR3 loop spans 14 amino acids. The CDR3, as DNA: TGTGCCAGCAGCCGACAGGGAGGCAATCAGCCCCAGCATTTT. Translating it yields CASSRQGGNQPQHF.

The rearrangement joins TRBV6-5 to TRBJ1-2; D gene ambiguous. The CDR3 covers 14 residues. Germline assignment: CDR1 MNHEY and CDR2 SVGAGI. Between the trimmed V and J ends, which lost 6 bases and 0 bases, there was a span of 11 bases. In DNA, the CDR3 is TGTGCCAGCAGGGACGACAAGCCTAACTATGGCTACACCTTC. It encodes CASRDDKPNYGYTF.

The chain uses TRBV7-3 and TRBJ1-6; no clear D gene. The V gene's germline CDR1 is SGHTA and CDR2 FQGTGA. V lost 5 bases and J lost 9, with 11 bases in between. CDR3 length equals 13 residues. CDR3 coding DNA: TGTGCCAGCAGCACGGAGGAGGGTTCACCCCTCCACTTT. Translated: CASSTEEGSPLHF.

J is TRBJ2-1 and V is TRBV30, with D uncertain. The V gene's germline CDR1 is GTSNPN and CDR2 SVGIG (reference sequence). This CDR3 is built from 13 residues. The V and J ends lost 1 base and 7 bases respectively, with 11 bases between them. CDR3 loop: CAWSGLLLNEQFF. The CDR3 bases are TGTGCCTGGAGTGGCCTCCTCCTTAATGAGCAGTTCTTC. Looking up the rest from reference TRBV30 and TRBJ2-1 gives the full variable domain: SQTIHQWPATLVQPVGSPLSLECTVEGTSNPNLYWYRQAAGRGLQLLFYSVGIGQISSEVPQNLSASRPQDRQFILSSKKLLLSDSGFYLCAWSGLLLNEQFFGPGTRLTVL.

In this sample, this clone turned up once. This chain joins TRBV5-1 and TRBJ2-3; D uncertain. Between the trimmed V and J ends, which lost 2 bases and 6 bases, there was a span of 7 bases. Germline values: CDR1 SGHRS, CDR2 YFSETQ. CDR3 length: 12 amino acids. CDR3 protein: CASSFEVDTQYF. Written as DNA, the CDR3 is TGCGCCAGCAGCTTTGAGGTGGATACGCAGTATTTT.

The chain joins TRBV25-1 to TRBJ2-2; D is uncertain. Trimming took 5 bases from V and 5 from J, leaving 6 bases between them. The CDR3 extends over 12 amino acids. Germline V lookup: CDR1 MGHDK, CDR2 SYGVNS. The CDR3 DNA reads as TGTGCCAGCAGTTACGGAACCGGGGAGCTGTTTTTT. As protein: CASSYGTGELFF.